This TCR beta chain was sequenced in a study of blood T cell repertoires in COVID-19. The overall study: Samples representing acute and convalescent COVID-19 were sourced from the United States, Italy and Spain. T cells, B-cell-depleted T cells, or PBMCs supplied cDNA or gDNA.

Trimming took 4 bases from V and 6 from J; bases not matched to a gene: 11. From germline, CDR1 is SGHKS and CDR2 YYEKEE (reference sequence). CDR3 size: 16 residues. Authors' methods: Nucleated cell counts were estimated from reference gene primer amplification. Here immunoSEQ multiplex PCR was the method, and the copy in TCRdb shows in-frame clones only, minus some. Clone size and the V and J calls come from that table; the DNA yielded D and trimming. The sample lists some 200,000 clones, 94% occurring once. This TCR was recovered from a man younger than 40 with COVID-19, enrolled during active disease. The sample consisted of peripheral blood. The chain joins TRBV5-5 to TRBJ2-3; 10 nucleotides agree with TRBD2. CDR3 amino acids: CASSTTGTSVSDTQYF. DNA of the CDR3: TGTGCCAGCAGCACGACCGGGACTAGCGTATCGGATACGCAGTATTTT.